The 30 T cell receptor beta chains listed next were all sequenced from one sample in a study of cytomegalovirus exposure and HLA in healthy donors. In the PCR, 60 Vbeta and 13 Jbeta primers were used. TCRdb's copy holds only in-frame clones and misses some; the assay was immunoSEQ multiplex PCR. The sample contains 200,000 to 250,000 clones, over 70% of which appear only once. The sequenced sample was PBMCs. These receptors were taken from a woman aged 60-75 years in good health and CMV-seropositive.

V gene TRBV6-1 combines with J gene TRBJ1-2, with 10 nucleotides matching TRBD1. J lost 8 bases, V lost 4 bases, and 16 bases had no gene match. Germline CDR1 is MNHNS and CDR2 is SASEGT. This CDR3 is built from 17 residues. This CDR3 reads CASSAQYAGTGVLGYTF. DNA for the CDR3: TGTGCCAGCAGTGCTCAATACGCTGGGACAGGGGTTTTAGGCTACACCTTC.

This chain uses TRBV2 with TRBJ1-5; maybe TRBD1 (5 bases). The CDR3 is made up of 13 amino acids. Germline V gene data show CDR1 as SNHLY and CDR2 as FYNNEI. The V end was cut by 6 bases, the J end by 6 bases, with 12 bases between. CDR3 amino acids: CASRGEGGQPQHF. The CDR3, as DNA: TGTGCCAGCAGGGGGGAGGGAGGTCAGCCCCAGCATTTT.

V and J are TRBV5-6 and TRBJ1-3, with a weak D call TRBD1 (6 bases). Per the germline V gene, CDR1 is SGHDT and CDR2 is YYEEEE. With 0 bases removed from V and 1 base from J, the gap between germline ends came to 14 bases. The CDR3 is made up of 17 amino acids. The CDR3 sequence: CASSLVEQGKSGNTIYF. In DNA, the CDR3 is TGTGCCAGCAGCTTGGTCGAACAGGGAAAATCTGGAAACACCATATATTTT.

V and J are TRBV11-3 and TRBJ2-5, with 16 bases identical to TRBD2. J gave up 1 base and V 5 bases, and 7 bases lay outside the gene matches. CDR3 length: 18 residues. CDR1 is SGHNT and CDR2 is YENEEA in the germline V gene. The CDR3 loop is CASSTGTSGRGFQETQYF. The CDR3 region has the DNA TGTGCCAGCAGCACAGGGACTAGCGGGAGGGGTTTCCAAGAGACCCAGTACTTC.

The chain couples TRBV7-2 to TRBJ1-2; TRBD1 is a possible D gene (5 bases). CDR1 and CDR2 (germline): SGHTA, FQGNSA. CDR3 length: 13 residues. Trimming left V 5 bases short and J 1 base short, with 8 bases between. CDR3 in DNA: TGTGCCAGCAGCCTCGGGGGTAACTATGGCTACACCTTC. Encoded protein: CASSLGGNYGYTF. Combining the CDR3 with reference TRBV7-2 and TRBJ1-2 gives the whole variable domain GAGVSQSPSNKVTEKGKDVELRCDPISGHTALYWYRQSLGQGLEFLIYFQGNSAPDKSGLPSDRFSAERTGGSVSTLTIQRTQQEDSAVYLCASSLGGNYGYTFGSGTRLTVV.

In DNA form, the CDR3 reads TGCGCCAGCAGGGAGCAGGGAATGAACACTGAAGCTTTCTTT. Its translation: CASREQGMNTEAFF. The chain combines TRBV5-1 with TRBJ1-1; possible D gene TRBD1, 5 bases. CDR3 length equals 14 residues. The germline V gene encodes CDR1 SGHRS and CDR2 YFSETQ. V was pared by 5 bases and J by 0 bases, with 11 bases between.

This sequence joins TRBV1 and TRBJ2-5; TRBD2 is the table's D call, not checked against the DNA. TRBV1 is a pseudogene. The CDR3 consists of 16 residues. CDR3 DNA sequence: TGCACCAGCAGCCAAGGAAAAGCGGGAGAGGTGGAGACCCAGTACTTC. Translating it yields CTSSQGKAGEVETQYF.

The chain joins TRBV6-5 to TRBJ2-3, with D hard to call. CDR3 length: 14 residues. The ends were cut back, 8 bases at V and 0 bases at J, with 12 bases in the middle. In germline, CDR1 is MNHEY, CDR2 SVGAGI. The CDR3 loop is CASGLQPSTDTQYF. In nucleotides, the CDR3 is TGTGCCAGCGGCTTACAACCTAGCACAGATACGCAGTATTTT.

The V call is TRBV12-5, the J call TRBJ2-2; no definite D call. V dropped 2 bases and J dropped 4 bases, with 14 bases sitting between them. The germline gives CDR1 LGHNT, CDR2 FRNRAP. The CDR3 length is 16 residues. The CDR3 reads CASGLFQAPVTGELFF. The CDR3 DNA is TGTGCTAGTGGTTTGTTCCAGGCCCCGGTCACCGGGGAGCTGTTTTTT.

The genes are TRBV30 and TRBJ1-2, with a weak D call TRBD1 (6 bases). This CDR3 contains 13 residues. Germline CDR1 and CDR2: GTSNPN and SVGIG (reference sequence). V lost 3 bases, J lost 6 bases, and 14 bases lay in between. CDR3 DNA: TGTGCCTGGAGGGGGCCAAAGGGGGATGGCTACACCTTC. This encodes CAWRGPKGDGYTF. The variable domain in full, with the rest retrieved from reference TRBV30 and TRBJ1-2, is SQTIHQWPATLVQPVGSPLSLECTVEGTSNPNLYWYRQAAGRGLQLLFYSVGIGQISSEVPQNLSASRPQDRQFILSSKKLLLSDSGFYLCAWRGPKGDGYTFGSGTRLTVV.

The chain recombines TRBV18 with TRBJ1-2, with 11 nucleotides matching TRBD1. The germline gives CDR1 KGHSH, CDR2 LQKENI. Losses at the gene ends were 1 base for V and 4 bases for J; bases not matched to a gene: 5. CDR3 size: 16 residues. CDR3 amino acids: CASSPLRTGGGYGYTF. The CDR3 DNA is TGTGCCAGCTCACCACTCCGGACAGGGGGCGGCTATGGCTACACCTTC.

The rearrangement uses TRBV11-2 and TRBJ1-2; 7 bases map to TRBD1. This CDR3 comprises 15 residues. V was pared by 5 bases and J by 8 bases, with 14 bases of the junction left unmatched. The V gene's germline CDR1 is SGHAT and CDR2 FQNNGV. DNA of the CDR3: TGTGCCAGCAGCCCCGGGACAGCCTACCAGGGGGGCTACACCTTC. It specifies CASSPGTAYQGGYTF.

The chain uses TRBV30 and TRBJ1-2, with TRBD1 as a possible D gene (5 bases). This CDR3 contains 13 residues. V lost 1 base and J 6 bases, leaving 12 bases between the germline ends. The germline CDR1 and CDR2 sequences are GTSNPN and SVGIG (reference sequence). The CDR3 DNA reads as TGTGCCTGGAGTGGGCAGGGCAGGGATGGCTACACCTTC. Its translation: CAWSGQGRDGYTF. Using reference TRBV30 and TRBJ1-2 for the parts outside the CDR3, the full variable domain is SQTIHQWPATLVQPVGSPLSLECTVEGTSNPNLYWYRQAAGRGLQLLFYSVGIGQISSEVPQNLSASRPQDRQFILSSKKLLLSDSGFYLCAWSGQGRDGYTFGSGTRLTVV.

As regards this clone: The junction does not match germline at one end; this may be a read error. Other DNA sequences in the same sample also yield this CDR3. This chain connects TRBV2 to TRBJ2-3, with 8 bases identical to TRBD2. CDR1 and CDR2 (germline): SNHLY, FYNNEI. The CDR3 has 17 residues. CDR3 residues: CASRWAANYGGADTQYF. As DNA, the CDR3 is TGTGCCAGCAGGTGGGCGGCAAACTACGGGGGGGCAGATACACAGTATTTT.

The chain carries TRBV6-1 and TRBJ2-7; TRBD1 matches 10 bases. This CDR3 has 15 amino acids. With V trimmed by 6 bases and J by 5 bases, 10 bases remained unmatched. Germline CDR1 and CDR2: MNHNS and SASEGT. CDR3 residues: CASSARQGAVDEQYF. The CDR3 bases are TGTGCCAGCAGCGCCCGACAGGGGGCTGTGGACGAGCAGTACTTC.

The rearrangement uses TRBV7-2 and TRBJ1-3; D might be TRBD1 (5 bases). The ends were cut back, 2 bases at V and 1 base at J, with 18 bases in the middle. The length of the CDR3 is 18 residues. Germline CDR1 and CDR2: SGHTA and FQGNSA. DNA of the CDR3: TGTGCCAGCAGCTTACTTAGGGACTCAACGGGGTCTGGAAACACCATATATTTT. Amino acid sequence: CASSLLRDSTGSGNTIYF.

The chain has TRBV7-9 and TRBJ2-1; D gene ambiguous. V lost 3 bases, J lost 7 bases, and 4 bases lay in between. This CDR3 has 11 residues. Germline V gene lookup returns CDR1 SEHNR and CDR2 FQNEAQ (reference sequence). The CDR3 DNA reads as TGTGCCAGCAGCTTCCCGAATGAGCAGTTCTTC. It specifies CASSFPNEQFF.

The chain is built from TRBV7-5 and TRBJ2-5; the tabulated D call, TRBD2, remains unverified against the DNA. TRBV7-5 is an annotated pseudogene. The CDR3 is 15 amino acids. The CDR3 loop is CVRSLRTSGEETQYF. CDR3 nucleotides: TGTGTCAGAAGCTTACGAACTAGCGGGGAGGAGACCCAGTACTTC.

This clone has just one count. The chain is built from TRBV7-9 and TRBJ2-1, with TRBD2 as a possible D gene (7 bases). The germline V gene encodes CDR1 SEHNR and CDR2 FQNEAQ (reference sequence). The V end lost 2 bases, the J end lost 5 bases, and 22 bases lay between the germline ends. This CDR3 region has 18 residues. CDR3 nucleotide sequence: TGTGCCAGCAGCTTAACCGCGGGGGCGGCGTGGTCCCACAATGAGCAGTTCTTC. Encoded protein: CASSLTAGAAWSHNEQFF.

This clone was detected a few times. The chain uses TRBV15 and TRBJ2-7, with D perhaps TRBD1 (6 bases). The V end was cut by 5 bases, the J end by 0 bases, with 20 bases between. The CDR3 totals 17 residues. In germline, CDR1 is LNHNV, CDR2 YYDKDF (reference sequence). The CDR3 DNA reads as TGTGCCACCAGCCTACGTCCACGGGACACCTTCTCCTACGAGCAGTACTTC. Translating it yields CATSLRPRDTFSYEQYF.

CDR3 nucleotides: TGCGCCAGCAGCTCCCAACTAGCGGGAGACACAGATACGCAGTATTTT. Translated, it gives CASSSQLAGDTDTQYF. The V call is TRBV5-1, the J call TRBJ2-3, with 11 bases aligning to TRBD2. The CDR3 sequence is 16 residues long. Germline trimming cut 3 bases from V and 2 bases from J; bases unmatched to any gene: 5. Germline V CDR1 and CDR2: SGHRS, YFSETQ.

The chain joins TRBV23-1 to TRBJ1-6; 8 bases map to TRBD1. TRBV23-1 is identified as an open reading frame with a role that is uncertain. Trimming took 7 bases from V and 8 from J; bases not matched to a gene: 7. This CDR3 comprises 14 residues. CDR3 sequence reads: CASNPRTGYSPLHF. In DNA, the CDR3 is TGCGCCAGCAATCCCCGGACAGGGTATTCACCCCTCCACTTT.

The rearrangement links TRBV5-6 to TRBJ2-3, with TRBD2 matching 10 bases. J was trimmed by 4 bases and V by 4 bases; bases with no gene match: 12. This CDR3 has 17 residues. CDR1 is SGHDT and CDR2 is YYEEEE in the germline V gene. CDR3 sequence: CASSVPLAGDWADTQYF. In nucleotides, the CDR3 is TGTGCCAGCAGCGTCCCCCTAGCGGGGGATTGGGCAGATACGCAGTATTTT.

This chain links TRBV4-1 with TRBJ2-2; the match to TRBD2 covers 7 bases. Trimming took 3 bases from V and 5 from J; bases not matched to a gene: 15. CDR1 is MGHRA and CDR2 is YSYEKL in the germline V gene. The CDR3 extends over 18 amino acids. CDR3: CASSHPQDLADLTGELFF. The CDR3, as DNA: TGCGCCAGCAGCCACCCTCAAGACCTAGCGGACTTAACCGGGGAGCTGTTTTTT.

This clone was found a few times. The chain couples TRBV18 to TRBJ2-7; D is undetermined. Germline-derived CDR1 and CDR2 are KGHSH and LQKENI. V was trimmed by 4 bases and J by 3 bases, leaving 7 bases between them. The CDR3 has 12 residues. CDR3 coding DNA: TGTGCCAGCTCACTGACGGGCTACGAGCAGTACTTC. Encoded protein: CASSLTGYEQYF. Looking up the rest from reference TRBV18 and TRBJ2-7 gives the full variable domain: NAGVMQNPRHLVRRRGQEARLRCSPMKGHSHVYWYRQLPEEGLKFMVYLQKENIIDESGMPKERFSAEFPKEGPSILRIQQVVRGDSAAYFCASSLTGYEQYFGPGTRLTVT.

This clone turned up a few times. This chain links TRBV7-8 with TRBJ1-5; a weak D match, TRBD1 (5 bases). V was clipped by 2 bases and J by 0 bases, with 8 bases between them. The CDR3 totals 15 residues. Germline CDR1 is SGHVS and CDR2 is FQNEAQ. The CDR3 protein is CASSLRGDSNQPQHF. The CDR3 bases are TGTGCCAGCAGCTTAAGGGGTGATAGCAATCAGCCCCAGCATTTT. The entire variable domain, with the rest obtained from reference TRBV7-8 and TRBJ1-5, is as follows: GAGVSQSPRYKVAKRGQDVALRCDPISGHVSLFWYQQALGQGPEFLTYFQNEAQLDKSGLPSDRFFAERPEGSVSTLKIQRTQQEDSAVYLCASSLRGDSNQPQHFGDGTRLSIL.

The table lists this clone with a count of one. One end of the junction varies from germline; a read error may be responsible. Other DNA sequences in the same sample also yield this CDR3. This chain joins TRBV5-1 and TRBJ2-3; TRBD1 matches at 10 bases. Germline V gene data show CDR1 as SGHRS and CDR2 as YFSETQ. This CDR3 is built from 16 residues. CDR3 DNA sequence: TGCGCCAGCAGCTCCCTCCCGGGACAGGGGTACGATACACAGTATTTT. Its protein is CASSSLPGQGYDTQYF. The entire variable domain, with the rest obtained from reference TRBV5-1 and TRBJ2-3, is as follows: KAGVTQTPRYLIKTRGQQVTLSCSPISGHRSVSWYQQTPGQGLQFLFEYFSETQRNKGNFPGRFSGRQFSNSRSEMNVSTLELGDSALYLCASSSLPGQGYDTQYFGPGTRLTVL.

The chain is built from TRBV5-1 and TRBJ1-1; TRBD1 matches 11 bases. Germline trimming cut 4 bases from V and 7 bases from J; bases unmatched to any gene: 9. CDR3 size: 15 residues. The germline CDR1 and CDR2 sequences are SGHRS and YFSETQ. The CDR3 sequence: CASSGTGQGVGEAFF. CDR3 in DNA: TGCGCCAGCAGCGGAACGGGACAGGGGGTGGGTGAAGCTTTCTTT.

The rearrangement uses TRBV18 and TRBJ1-2, with a tentative D call TRBD1 (5 bases). The CDR3 sequence is 13 residues long. V dropped 3 bases and J dropped 6 bases, with 11 bases sitting between them. Germline CDR1 and CDR2: KGHSH and LQKENI. CDR3 sequence reads: CASSPGREDGYTF. The CDR3 DNA sequence: TGTGCCAGCTCACCGGGCAGGGAGGATGGCTACACCTTC.

V usage is TRBV5-1 and J usage is TRBJ1-2, with 7 nucleotides matching TRBD1. J was trimmed by 4 bases and V by 4 bases; bases with no gene match: 10. Germline-derived CDR1 and CDR2 are SGHRS and YFSETQ. This CDR3 is built from 15 residues. In DNA form, the CDR3 reads TGCGCCAGCAGCATGGGACAGCGAGGCGTCTATGGCTACACCTTC. Encoded protein: CASSMGQRGVYGYTF.